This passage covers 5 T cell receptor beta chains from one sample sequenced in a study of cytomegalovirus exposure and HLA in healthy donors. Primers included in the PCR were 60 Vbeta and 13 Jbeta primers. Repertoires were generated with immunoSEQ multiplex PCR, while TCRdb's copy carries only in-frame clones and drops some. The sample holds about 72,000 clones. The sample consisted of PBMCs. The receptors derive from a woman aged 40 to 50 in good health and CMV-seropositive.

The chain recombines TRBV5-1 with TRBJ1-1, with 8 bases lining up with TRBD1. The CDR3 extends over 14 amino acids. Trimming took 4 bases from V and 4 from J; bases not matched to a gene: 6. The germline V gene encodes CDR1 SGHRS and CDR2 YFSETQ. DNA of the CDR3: TGCGCCAGCAGCCCCGGACAGGGAGGCACTGAAGCTTTCTTT. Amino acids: CASSPGQGGTEAFF.

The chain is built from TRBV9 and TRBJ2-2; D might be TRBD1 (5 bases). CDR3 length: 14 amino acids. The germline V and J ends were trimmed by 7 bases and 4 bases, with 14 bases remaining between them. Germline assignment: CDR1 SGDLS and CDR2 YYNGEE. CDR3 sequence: CASSPAGRTGELFF. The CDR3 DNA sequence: TGTGCCAGCTCACCGGCAGGGCGCACCGGGGAGCTGTTTTTT.

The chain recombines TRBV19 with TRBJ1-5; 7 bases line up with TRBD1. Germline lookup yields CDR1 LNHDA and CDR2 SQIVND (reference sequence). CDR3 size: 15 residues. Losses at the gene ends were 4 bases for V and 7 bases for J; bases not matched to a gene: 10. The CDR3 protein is CASSTRAGGWQPQHF. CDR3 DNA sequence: TGTGCCAGTAGTACCCGGGCAGGGGGATGGCAGCCCCAGCATTTT.

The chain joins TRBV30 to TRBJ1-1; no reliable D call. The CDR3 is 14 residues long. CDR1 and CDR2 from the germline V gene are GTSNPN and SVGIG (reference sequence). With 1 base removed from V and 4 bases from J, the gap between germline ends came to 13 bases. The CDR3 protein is CAWSGSVKSTEAFF. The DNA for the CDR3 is TGTGCCTGGAGTGGGTCCGTCAAGAGCACTGAAGCTTTCTTT.

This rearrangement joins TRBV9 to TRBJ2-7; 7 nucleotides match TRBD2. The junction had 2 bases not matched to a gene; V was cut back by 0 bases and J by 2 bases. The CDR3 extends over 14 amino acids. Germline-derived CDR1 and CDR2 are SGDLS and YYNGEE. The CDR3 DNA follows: TGTGCCAGCAGCGTAGCTCTAGCGGCCTACGAGCAGTACTTC. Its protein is CASSVALAAYEQYF.